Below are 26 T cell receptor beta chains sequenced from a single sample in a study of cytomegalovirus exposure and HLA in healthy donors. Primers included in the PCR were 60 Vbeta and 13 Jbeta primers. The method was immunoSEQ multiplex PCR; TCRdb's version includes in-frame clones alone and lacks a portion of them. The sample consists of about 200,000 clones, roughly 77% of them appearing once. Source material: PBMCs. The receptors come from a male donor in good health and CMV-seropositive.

The DNA of the CDR3 is TGCGCCAGCAGCCAAGGGTGGTCGGGGAATCAGCCCCAGCATTTT. Amino acid sequence: CASSQGWSGNQPQHF. V and J are TRBV4-3 and TRBJ1-5; D is unclear. The CDR3 length is 15 residues. V shed 1 base and J shed 4 bases, with 11 bases lying between them. Germline loops: CDR1 LGHNA, CDR2 YSLEER.

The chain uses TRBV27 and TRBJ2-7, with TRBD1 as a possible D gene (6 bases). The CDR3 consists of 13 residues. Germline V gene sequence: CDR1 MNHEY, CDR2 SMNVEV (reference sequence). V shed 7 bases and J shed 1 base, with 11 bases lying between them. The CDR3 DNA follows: TGTGCCAGCACGAGGGGACATTCCTACGAGCAGTACTTC. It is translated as CASTRGHSYEQYF.

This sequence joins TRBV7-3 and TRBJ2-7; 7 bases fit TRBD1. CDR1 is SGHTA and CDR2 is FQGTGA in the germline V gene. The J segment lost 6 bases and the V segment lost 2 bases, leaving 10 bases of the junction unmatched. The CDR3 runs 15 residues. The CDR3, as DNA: TGTGCCAGCAGCTTATCCCGACAGGGTTTGGGCGAGCAGTACTTC. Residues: CASSLSRQGLGEQYF.

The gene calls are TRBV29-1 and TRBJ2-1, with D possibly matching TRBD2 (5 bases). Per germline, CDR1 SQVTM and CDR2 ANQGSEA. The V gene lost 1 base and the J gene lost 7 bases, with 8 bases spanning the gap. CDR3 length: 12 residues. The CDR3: CSVEGLANEQFF. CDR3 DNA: TGCAGCGTTGAAGGGCTAGCAAATGAGCAGTTCTTC.

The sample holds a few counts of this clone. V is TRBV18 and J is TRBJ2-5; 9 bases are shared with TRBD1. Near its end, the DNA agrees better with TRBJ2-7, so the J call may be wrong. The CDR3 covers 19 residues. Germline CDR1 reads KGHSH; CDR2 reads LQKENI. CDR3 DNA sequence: TGTGCCAGCTCACCTCCCCCCGGGACAGGGCTGCCGATTTCCTACGAGCAGTACTTC. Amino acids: CASSPPPGTGLPISYEQYF.

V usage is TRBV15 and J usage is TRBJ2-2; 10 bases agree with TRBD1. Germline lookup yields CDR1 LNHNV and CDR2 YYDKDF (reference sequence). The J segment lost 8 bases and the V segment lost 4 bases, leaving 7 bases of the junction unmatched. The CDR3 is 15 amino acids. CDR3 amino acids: CATSTAGTGEGELFF. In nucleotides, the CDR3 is TGTGCCACCAGCACCGCCGGGACAGGGGAGGGGGAGCTGTTTTTT.

The DNA for the CDR3 is TGTGCCAGCAGCCCCGGGACAGGGCGCAGTGAAAAACTGTTTTTT. It yields the protein CASSPGTGRSEKLFF. The chain uses TRBV7-8 and TRBJ1-4, with 9 nucleotides matching TRBD1. The V segment lost 5 bases and the J segment 7 bases; nucleotides outside the gene matches: 8. CDR3 length equals 15 residues. Germline CDR1 reads SGHVS; CDR2 reads FQNEAQ. The entire variable domain, with the rest obtained from reference TRBV7-8 and TRBJ1-4, is as follows: GAGVSQSPRYKVAKRGQDVALRCDPISGHVSLFWYQQALGQGPEFLTYFQNEAQLDKSGLPSDRFFAERPEGSVSTLKIQRTQQEDSAVYLCASSPGTGRSEKLFFGSGTQLSVL.

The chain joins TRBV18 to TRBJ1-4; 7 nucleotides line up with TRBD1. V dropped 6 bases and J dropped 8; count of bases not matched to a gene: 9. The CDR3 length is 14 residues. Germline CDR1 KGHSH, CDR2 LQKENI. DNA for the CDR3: TGTGCCAGCTCTCGACAGGGAGGTGTGGAAAAACTGTTTTTT. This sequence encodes CASSRQGGVEKLFF.

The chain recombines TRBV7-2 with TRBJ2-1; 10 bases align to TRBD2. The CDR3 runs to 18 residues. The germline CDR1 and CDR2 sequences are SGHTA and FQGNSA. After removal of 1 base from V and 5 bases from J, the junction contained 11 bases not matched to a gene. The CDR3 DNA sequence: TGTGCCAGCAGCTTAGGGTATATAGGACTAGCGGACAACAATGAGCAGTTCTTC. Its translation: CASSLGYIGLADNNEQFF.

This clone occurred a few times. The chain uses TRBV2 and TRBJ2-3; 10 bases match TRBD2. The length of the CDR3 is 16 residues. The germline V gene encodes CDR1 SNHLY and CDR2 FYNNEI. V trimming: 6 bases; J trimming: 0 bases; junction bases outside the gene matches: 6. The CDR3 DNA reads TGTGCCAGCAGAGCGGGGGGGACTTATAGCACAGATACGCAGTATTTT. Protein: CASRAGGTYSTDTQYF. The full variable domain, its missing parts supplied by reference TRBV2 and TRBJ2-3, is EPEVTQTPSHQVTQMGQEVILRCVPISNHLYFYWYRQILGQKVEFLVSFYNNEISEKSEIFDDQFSVERPDGSNFTLKIRSTKLEDSAMYFCASRAGGTYSTDTQYFGPGTRLTVL.

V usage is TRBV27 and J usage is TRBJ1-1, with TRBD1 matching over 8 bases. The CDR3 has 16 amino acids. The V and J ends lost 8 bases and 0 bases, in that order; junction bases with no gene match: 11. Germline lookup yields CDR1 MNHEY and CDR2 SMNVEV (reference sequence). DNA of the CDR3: TGTGCCAGCGGAAGGGACAGGTACCCAATGAACACTGAAGCTTTCTTT. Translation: CASGRDRYPMNTEAFF.

CDR3 nucleotide sequence: TGTGCCAGCAGTTTATCCGGGACAGGGTGGAATCAGCCCCAGCATTTT. Translation: CASSLSGTGWNQPQHF. The chain employs TRBV28 and TRBJ1-5; the match to TRBD1 covers 9 bases. With V trimmed by 1 base and J by 4 bases, 5 bases remained unmatched. Germline-derived CDR1 and CDR2 are MDHEN and SYDVKM. CDR3 length: 16 amino acids.

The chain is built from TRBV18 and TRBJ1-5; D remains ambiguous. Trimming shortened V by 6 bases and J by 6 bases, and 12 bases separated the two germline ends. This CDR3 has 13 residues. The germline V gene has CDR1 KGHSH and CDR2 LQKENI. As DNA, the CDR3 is TGTGCCAGCTCTTCAGGAGGGTCTCAGCCCCAGCATTTT. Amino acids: CASSSGGSQPQHF.

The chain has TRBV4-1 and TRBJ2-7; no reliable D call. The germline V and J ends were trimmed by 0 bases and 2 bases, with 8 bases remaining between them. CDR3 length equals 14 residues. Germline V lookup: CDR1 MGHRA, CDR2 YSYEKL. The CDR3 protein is CASSQEKLAYEQYF. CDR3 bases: TGCGCCAGCAGCCAAGAGAAGCTAGCCTACGAGCAGTACTTC.

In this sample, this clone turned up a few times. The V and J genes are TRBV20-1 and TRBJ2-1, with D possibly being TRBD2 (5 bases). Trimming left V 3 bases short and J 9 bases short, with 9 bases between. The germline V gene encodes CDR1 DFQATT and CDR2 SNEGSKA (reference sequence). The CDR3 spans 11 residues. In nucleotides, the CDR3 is TGCAGTGCTAGTGGAGGTGGTGAGCAGTTCTTC. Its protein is CSASGGGEQFF.

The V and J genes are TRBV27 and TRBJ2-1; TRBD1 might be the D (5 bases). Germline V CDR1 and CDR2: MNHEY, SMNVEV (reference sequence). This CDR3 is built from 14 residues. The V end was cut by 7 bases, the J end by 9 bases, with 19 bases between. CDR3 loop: CASTYLGAVSEQFF. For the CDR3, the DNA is TGTGCCAGCACCTACCTTGGGGCCGTCAGTGAGCAGTTCTTC.

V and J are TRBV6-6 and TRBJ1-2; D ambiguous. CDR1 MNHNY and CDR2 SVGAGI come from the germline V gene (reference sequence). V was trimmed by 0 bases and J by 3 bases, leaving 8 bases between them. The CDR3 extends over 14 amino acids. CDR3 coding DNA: TGTGCCAGCAGTTACTCGACGCTAGACTATGGCTACACCTTC. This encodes CASSYSTLDYGYTF.

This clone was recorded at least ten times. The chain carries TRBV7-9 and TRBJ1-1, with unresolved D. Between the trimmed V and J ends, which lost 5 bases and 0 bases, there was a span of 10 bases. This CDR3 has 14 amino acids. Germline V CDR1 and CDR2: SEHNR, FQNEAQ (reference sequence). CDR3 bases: TGTGCCAGCAGCCTTGCGGGGATGAACACTGAAGCTTTCTTT. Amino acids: CASSLAGMNTEAFF.

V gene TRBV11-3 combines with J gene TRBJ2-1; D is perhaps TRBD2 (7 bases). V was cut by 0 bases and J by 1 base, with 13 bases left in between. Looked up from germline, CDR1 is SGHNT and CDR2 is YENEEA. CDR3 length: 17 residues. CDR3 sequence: CASSLDGGAVSYNEQFF. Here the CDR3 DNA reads TGTGCCAGCAGCTTAGATGGGGGGGCGGTTTCCTACAATGAGCAGTTCTTC.

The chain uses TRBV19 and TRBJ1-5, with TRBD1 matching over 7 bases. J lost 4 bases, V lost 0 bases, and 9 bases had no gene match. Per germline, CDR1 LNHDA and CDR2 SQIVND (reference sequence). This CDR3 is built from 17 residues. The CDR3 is CASSIDAGTAFNQPQHF. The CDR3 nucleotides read TGTGCCAGTAGTATAGACGCGGGGACAGCCTTTAATCAGCCCCAGCATTTT. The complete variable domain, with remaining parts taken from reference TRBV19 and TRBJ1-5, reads DGGITQSPKYLFRKEGQNVTLSCEQNLNHDAMYWYRQDPGQGLRLIYYSQIVNDFQKGDIAEGYSVSREKKESFPLTVTSAQKNPTAFYLCASSIDAGTAFNQPQHFGDGTRLSIL.

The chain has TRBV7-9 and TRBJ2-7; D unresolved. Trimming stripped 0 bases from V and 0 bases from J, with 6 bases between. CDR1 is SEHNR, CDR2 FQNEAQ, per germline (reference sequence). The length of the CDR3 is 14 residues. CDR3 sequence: CASSLARPSYEQYF. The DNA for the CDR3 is TGTGCCAGCAGCTTAGCCAGGCCCTCCTACGAGCAGTACTTC. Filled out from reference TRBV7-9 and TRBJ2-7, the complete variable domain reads DTGVSQNPRHKITKRGQNVTFRCDPISEHNRLYWYRQTLGQGPEFLTYFQNEAQLEKSRLLSDRFSAERPKGSFSTLEIQRTEQGDSAMYLCASSLARPSYEQYFGPGTRLTVT.

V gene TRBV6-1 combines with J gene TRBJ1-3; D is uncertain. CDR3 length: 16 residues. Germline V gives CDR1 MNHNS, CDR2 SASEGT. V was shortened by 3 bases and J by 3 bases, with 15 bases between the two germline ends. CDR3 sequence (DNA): TGTGCCAGCAGTGACCAATTCCCAACCGGTGGAAACACCATATATTTT. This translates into CASSDQFPTGGNTIYF.

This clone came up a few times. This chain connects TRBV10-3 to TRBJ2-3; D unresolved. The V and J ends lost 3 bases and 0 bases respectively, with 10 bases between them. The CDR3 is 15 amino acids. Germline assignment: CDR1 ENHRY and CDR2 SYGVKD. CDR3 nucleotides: TGTGCCATCAGTGATGCCTCAACTAGCACAGATACGCAGTATTTT. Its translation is CAISDASTSTDTQYF.

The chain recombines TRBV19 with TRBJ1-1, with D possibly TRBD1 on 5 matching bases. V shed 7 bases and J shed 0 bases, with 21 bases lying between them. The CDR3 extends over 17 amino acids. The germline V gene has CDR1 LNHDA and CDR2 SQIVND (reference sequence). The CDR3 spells CASTLDRGGTMNTEAFF. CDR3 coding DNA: TGTGCCAGTACCCTCGATCGGGGGGGGACCATGAACACTGAAGCTTTCTTT.

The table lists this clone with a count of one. The CDR3 coding sequence is TGTGCCTGGAGTGTAAGTGACGGGTTCGGCTACACCTTC. This encodes CAWSVSDGFGYTF. The chain combines TRBV30 with TRBJ1-2; D gene unclear. The CDR3 is 13 amino acids. Germline V gene lookup returns CDR1 GTSNPN and CDR2 SVGIG (reference sequence). V was shortened by 0 bases and J by 8 bases, with 13 bases between the two germline ends.

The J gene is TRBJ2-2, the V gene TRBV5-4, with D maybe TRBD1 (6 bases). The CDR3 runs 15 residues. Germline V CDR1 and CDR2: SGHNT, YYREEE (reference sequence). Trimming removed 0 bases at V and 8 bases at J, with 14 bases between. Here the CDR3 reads CASSLGTDLRGELFF. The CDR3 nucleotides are TGTGCCAGCAGCTTGGGGACAGATCTAAGGGGGGAGCTGTTTTTT.